This T cell receptor beta chain originates from a study of T-cell memory formation after mild COVID-19. Study conclusions and caveats: In pre-infection memory, a portion of responding clones appeared, which suggested that cross-reactive memory joined.

TCR alpha and TCR beta cDNA libraries carrying sample barcodes and UMIs came from 5'RACE with constant-segment primers. One entry per CDR3 protein results from TCRdb running MiXCR on the 5' RACE reads. The table has 580,000 or so distinct CDR3 sequences, 17% seen once; the top ten hold less than 10%. Of note for this clonotype: What it recognizes is unknown.

Germline CDR1 reads MGHRA; CDR2 reads YSYEKL. J gave up 5 bases and V 4 bases, and 13 bases lay outside the gene matches. CDR3 length equals 16 residues. What was sequenced was PBMCs or a T cell subset sorted from them (not recorded which). This rearrangement joins TRBV4-1 to TRBJ1-2; the match to TRBD1 covers 7 bases. The receptor was isolated from an adult woman who had mild COVID-19 (a few samples of this study predate the infection). Cell type and time point are not known. The CDR3 DNA is TGCGCCAGCAGCCGAGAACCGGGACAGAGTAAATATGGCTACACCTTC. Encoded protein: CASSREPGQSKYGYTF.